The present T cell receptor (beta chain) was sequenced within a study of shared clonotypes between healthy human individuals. The overall study: A couple of women and a few men aged 18 to 49 made up the donors. Three plates were used per donor for CD4 naive, three for CD4 memory, two for CD8 naive and one for CD8 memory.

On this clone: The sample has other DNA sequences that encode this CDR3 too.

This CDR3 contains 14 residues. Germline CDR1 is SGHRS and CDR2 is YFSETQ. The V and J ends lost 0 bases and 4 bases respectively, with 8 bases between them. Around 30,000 T cell genomes, or roughly 200 ng DNA, went into the sorted-subset replicate PCRs. In the original workflow: Filtering differed since immunoSEQ provided only junctions, with no quality scores. This table comes from immunoSEQ multiplex PCR, and its TCRdb copy is limited to in-frame clones, with some not included. V, J and clone size are taken as reported in that table, and D and trimming were inferred from the DNA itself. The sample records more than 850,000 clones, around 78% being singletons.

The chain combines TRBV5-1 with TRBJ2-4; possible D gene TRBD1, 5 bases. The sequencing input was memory CD4+ T cells from PBMCs. The subset: CD45RA-negative fraction. This clonotype originated in a man in his late teens or twenties in good health. Some clones in this sample may be carry-over from other donors' samples. CDR3 sequence: CASSLDGAKNIQYF. Here the CDR3 DNA reads TGCGCCAGCAGCTTGGATGGGGCAAAAAACATTCAGTACTTC.